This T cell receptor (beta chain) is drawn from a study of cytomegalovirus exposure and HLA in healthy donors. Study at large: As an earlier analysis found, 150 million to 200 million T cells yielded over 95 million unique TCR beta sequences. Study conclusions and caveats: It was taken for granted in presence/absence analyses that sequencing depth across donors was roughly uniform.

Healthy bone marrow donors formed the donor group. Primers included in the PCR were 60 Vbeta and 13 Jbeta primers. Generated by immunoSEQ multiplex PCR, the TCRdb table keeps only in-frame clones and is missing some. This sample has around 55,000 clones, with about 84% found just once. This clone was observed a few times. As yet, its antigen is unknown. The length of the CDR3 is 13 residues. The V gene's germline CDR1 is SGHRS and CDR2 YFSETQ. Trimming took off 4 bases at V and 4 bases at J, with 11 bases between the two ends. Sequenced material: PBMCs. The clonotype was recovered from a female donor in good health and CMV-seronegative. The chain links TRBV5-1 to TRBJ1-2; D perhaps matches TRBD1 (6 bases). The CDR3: CASSPLDSYGYTF. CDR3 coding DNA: TGCGCCAGCAGCCCCCTGGACAGCTATGGCTACACCTTC.